The 3 T cell receptor beta chains below were found in one sample sequenced in a study of post-analysis software for immune sequencing data. The study's findings and limits: Relative to controls, patients had about 5 TRBV segments at higher frequency, with TRBV5-6, TRBV5-1 and TRBV20-1 among these.

Carried by the TCR beta cDNA libraries were unique molecular identifiers. In TCRdb, the PCR reads were re-called with MiXCR into one record per CDR3 protein. The sample has under 650,000 distinct CDR3 sequences; 44% are singletons. The antigens of these receptors remain unknown. The sample was blood. The receptors were gathered from a girl aged 10-17 years with multiple sclerosis.

This chain links TRBV5-1 with TRBJ2-1; 8 positions agree with TRBD2. This CDR3 has 18 amino acids. CDR1 and CDR2 (germline): SGHRS, YFSETQ. Trimming took 3 bases from V and 9 from J; bases not matched to a gene: 20. The CDR3 DNA follows: TGCGCCAGCAGCTCACACAAAGACCTTGGGACTAGTCATAGTGAGCAGTTCTTC. Translation gives CASSSHKDLGTSHSEQFF.

The chain is built from TRBV18 and TRBJ2-1; no reliable D call. CDR3 length: 14 amino acids. V was clipped by 3 bases and J by 2 bases, with 8 bases between them. CDR1 KGHSH and CDR2 LQKENI come from the germline V gene. CDR3 nucleotide sequence: TGTGCCAGCTCACCGGAGCATGCCTACAATGAGCAGTTCTTC. It codes for CASSPEHAYNEQFF. The variable domain in full, completed from reference TRBV18 and TRBJ2-1, reads NAGVMQNPRHLVRRRGQEARLRCSPMKGHSHVYWYRQLPEEGLKFMVYLQKENIIDESGMPKERFSAEFPKEGPSILRIQQVVRGDSAAYFCASSPEHAYNEQFFGPGTRLTVL.

This chain connects TRBV11-2 to TRBJ1-5; unclear D gene. The V and J ends lost 1 base and 0 bases respectively, with 7 bases between them. The germline V gene has CDR1 SGHAT and CDR2 FQNNGV. The CDR3 is 15 residues long. CDR3 coding DNA: TGTGCCAGCAGCTTAGTCCCCGATAGCAATCAGCCCCAGCATTTT. Protein: CASSLVPDSNQPQHF. The variable domain in full, with the rest retrieved from reference TRBV11-2 and TRBJ1-5, is EAGVAQSPRYKIIEKRQSVAFWCNPISGHATLYWYQQILGQGPKLLIQFQNNGVVDDSQLPKDRFSAERLKGVDSTLKIQPAKLEDSAVYLCASSLVPDSNQPQHFGDGTRLSIL.